These 14 T cell receptor beta chains originate from one sample sequenced in a study of T-cell reconstitution after alpha-beta-depleted transplantation in children. Findings and limits, study-wide: Hyperexpanded clones declined; after one year, newly produced T cells mostly supplied diversity.

It was with unique molecular identifiers that the TCRbeta library was prepared. Via MiXCR, TCRdb re-called the PCR reads, giving one row per CDR3 protein. The sample includes about 300,000 distinct CDR3 sequences, almost 8% of them seen just once. No antigen is known for these receptors. Sample: peripheral blood, taken 360 days after TCRalphabeta/CD19-depleted stem cell transplant. The receptor source for this set is a female patient under 10 years old who had a stem cell transplant for Fanconi anemia, so the T cells may come from the graft donor.

This clonotype was found many times. The V call is TRBV12-3 or TRBV12-4, the J call TRBJ1-6; TRBD1 might be the D (5 bases). Deletions cut 3 bases from V and 7 bases from J, with 13 bases between. The CDR3 has 15 amino acids. CDR3 sequence (DNA): TGTGCCAGCAGTTTTCTCCAGGGACCAAATTCACCCCTCCACTTT. Its protein product is CASSFLQGPNSPLHF.

In its sample, this clonotype was seen a few times. The chain combines TRBV3-1 with TRBJ2-1; 12 nucleotides line up with TRBD2. Trimming cost V 3 bases and J 10 bases; bases outside gene matches: 10. CDR1 and CDR2 (germline): LGHDT, YNNKEL (reference sequence). CDR3 size: 16 residues. The CDR3 spells CASSQALAGGPREQFF. CDR3 bases: TGTGCCAGCAGCCAGGCACTAGCGGGAGGCCCCAGAGAGCAGTTCTTC.

A few counts support this clonotype. The V gene is TRBV6-1, the J gene TRBJ2-7, with 7 bases lining up with TRBD1. In germline, CDR1 is MNHNS, CDR2 SASEGT. Trimming cost V 5 bases and J 2 bases; bases outside gene matches: 12. The CDR3 has 16 amino acids. DNA of the CDR3: TGTGCCAGCAGTCGAGGCCCCGGGACAGAAACCTACGAGCAGTACTTC. Encoded protein: CASSRGPGTETYEQYF.

DNA for the CDR3: TGTGCCAGCAGCGTCGGACAGGGGGCGTACGAGCAGTACGTC. This sequence encodes CASSVGQGAYEQYV. The chain joins TRBV11-2 to TRBJ2-7, with 11 positions matching TRBD1. V trimming: 5 bases; J trimming: 4 bases; junction bases outside the gene matches: 4. Germline V lookup: CDR1 SGHAT, CDR2 FQNNGV. CDR3 length: 14 residues.

This clonotype was observed a handful of times. The genes are TRBV6-1 and TRBJ2-2, with 8 bases lining up with TRBD1. The V and J ends lost 7 bases and 6 bases, in that order; junction bases with no gene match: 7. This CDR3 region has 14 residues. Germline CDR1 is MNHNS and CDR2 is SASEGT. CDR3 nucleotide sequence: TGTGCCAGCACCCGGACAGGGCGGGCCGGGGAGCTGTTTTTT. Its translation is CASTRTGRAGELFF.

This clonotype occurred many times. The rearrangement joins TRBV29-1 to TRBJ2-1, with 7 bases aligning to TRBD2. CDR3 length: 16 amino acids. The trim removed 0 bases at V and 4 bases at J, leaving 9 bases unmatched. Germline values: CDR1 SQVTM, CDR2 ANQGSEA. This CDR3 is CSVEDLGGGFYNEQFF. The DNA of the CDR3 is TGCAGCGTTGAAGATCTGGGGGGGGGATTTTACAATGAGCAGTTCTTC.

There are a few counts of this clonotype. The chain joins TRBV20-1 to TRBJ1-1; D is undetermined. The V gene's germline CDR1 is DFQATT and CDR2 SNEGSKA (reference sequence). The CDR3 is 19 residues long. Trimming took 1 base from V and 0 from J, leaving 24 bases between them. The CDR3 DNA follows: TGCAGTGCTAGAGCTGAACCGGTCCTGGGCAGTCTCATGAACACTGAAGCTTTCTTT. This gives the protein CSARAEPVLGSLMNTEAFF.

There are many counts of this clonotype. This chain connects TRBV15 to TRBJ1-6; 9 bases line up with TRBD1. Germline-derived CDR1 and CDR2 are LNHNV and YYDKDF (reference sequence). V lost 6 bases, J lost 7 bases, and 7 bases stayed unmatched. This CDR3 is 15 amino acids long. The DNA for the CDR3 is TGTGCCACCAGTGGTAGGACAGGGGTGAATTCACCCCTCCACTTT. It codes for CATSGRTGVNSPLHF. Filled out from reference TRBV15 and TRBJ1-6, the complete variable domain reads DAMVIQNPRYQVTQFGKPVTLSCSQTLNHNVMYWYQQKSSQAPKLLFHYYDKDFNNEADTPDNFQSRRPNTSFCFLDIRSPGLGDTAMYLCATSGRTGVNSPLHFGNGTRLTVT.

This clonotype has a count of ten or more. The chain carries TRBV12-3 or TRBV12-4 and TRBJ1-6, with D possibly being TRBD1 (6 bases). V was clipped by 2 bases and J by 9 bases, with 14 bases between them. The CDR3 is made up of 15 amino acids. As DNA, the CDR3 is TGTGCCAGCAGTTTATGGCAGGGGAGCGGTTCACCCCTCCACTTT. Its translation is CASSLWQGSGSPLHF.

Many counts were recorded for this clonotype. This sequence joins TRBV9 and TRBJ2-3, with D possibly TRBD2 on 6 matching bases. V lost 3 bases, J lost 0 bases, and 14 bases lay in between. The CDR3 totals 16 residues. CDR1 and CDR2 from the germline V gene are SGDLS and YYNGEE. CDR3 amino acids: CASSDPGGSSTDTQYF. Here the CDR3 DNA reads TGTGCCAGCAGCGACCCCGGGGGTTCTAGCACAGATACGCAGTATTTT.

This clonotype was recorded at least ten times. This chain connects TRBV2 to TRBJ2-1; D gene uncertain. Trimming left V 4 bases short and J 5 bases short, with 15 bases between. This CDR3 comprises 15 residues. Germline V CDR1 and CDR2: SNHLY, FYNNEI. This CDR3 reads CASSGRQARDNEQFF. The CDR3 DNA reads as TGTGCCAGCAGTGGGCGGCAGGCCCGGGACAATGAGCAGTTCTTC.

This clonotype was seen a few times. The chain uses TRBV5-5 and TRBJ2-5, with 11 bases aligning to TRBD1. CDR1 is SGHKS, CDR2 YYEKEE, per germline (reference sequence). V trimming: 5 bases; J trimming: 3 bases; junction bases outside the gene matches: 9. CDR3 length: 16 amino acids. Written as DNA, the CDR3 is TGTGCCAGCAGAAGGGACAGGGGGGGGTTTGAAGAGACCCAGTACTTC. It specifies CASRRDRGGFEETQYF.

This sequence joins TRBV5-1 and TRBJ2-2, with unresolved D. V was cut by 0 bases and J by 0 bases, with 6 bases left in between. CDR1 SGHRS and CDR2 YFSETQ come from the germline V gene. This CDR3 spans 15 amino acids. CDR3 loop: CASSLVVSNTGELFF. The CDR3 region has the DNA TGCGCCAGCAGCTTGGTCGTCTCGAACACCGGGGAGCTGTTTTTT.

Many counts were recorded for this clonotype. The CDR3 protein is CASSHDGVGGITEAFF. The CDR3 bases are TGTGCCAGCAGCCACGACGGGGTCGGGGGTATCACTGAAGCTTTCTTT. The chain employs TRBV4-2 and TRBJ1-1; weak D call: TRBD1 (5 bases). Germline V lookup: CDR1 LGHNA, CDR2 YNFKEQ. The CDR3 sequence is 16 residues long. Trimming took off 3 bases at V and 4 bases at J, with 18 bases between the two ends.